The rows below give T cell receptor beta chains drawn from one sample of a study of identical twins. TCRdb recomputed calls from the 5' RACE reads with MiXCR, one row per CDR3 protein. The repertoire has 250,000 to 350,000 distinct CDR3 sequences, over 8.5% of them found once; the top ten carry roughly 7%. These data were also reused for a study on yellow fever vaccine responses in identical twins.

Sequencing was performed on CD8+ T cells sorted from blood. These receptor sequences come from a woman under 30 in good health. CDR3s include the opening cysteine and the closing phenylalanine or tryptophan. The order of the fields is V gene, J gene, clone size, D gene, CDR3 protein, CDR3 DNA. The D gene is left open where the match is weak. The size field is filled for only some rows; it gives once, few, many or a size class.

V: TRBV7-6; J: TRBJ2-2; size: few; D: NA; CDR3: CASSLGSGPGTGELFF; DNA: TGTGCCAGCAGCTTAGGGTCAGGCCCGGGGACCGGGGAGCTGTTTTTT
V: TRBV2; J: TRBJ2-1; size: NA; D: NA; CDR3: CASSLADHYNEQFF; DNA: TGTGCCAGCAGTCTAGCTGATCACTACAATGAGCAGTTCTTC
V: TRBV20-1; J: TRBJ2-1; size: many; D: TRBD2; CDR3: CSARVTSADYNEQFF; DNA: TGCAGTGCTAGAGTGACTAGCGCAGACTACAATGAGCAGTTCTTC
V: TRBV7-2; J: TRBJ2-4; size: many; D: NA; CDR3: CASVLGVGGIQYF; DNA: TGTGCCAGTGTCCTGGGGGTCGGAGGCATTCAGTACTTC
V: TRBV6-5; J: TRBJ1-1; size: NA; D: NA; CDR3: CASSYTMMNTEAFF; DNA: TGTGCCAGCAGTTACACAATGATGAACACTGAAGCTTTCTTT
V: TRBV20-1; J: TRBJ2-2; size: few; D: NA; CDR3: CSAWDHANTGELFF; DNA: TGCAGTGCTTGGGACCACGCGAACACCGGGGAGCTGTTTTTT
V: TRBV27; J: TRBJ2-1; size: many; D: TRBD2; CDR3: CASSFLTSLNEQFF; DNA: TGTGCCAGCAGTTTCCTGACTAGCCTTAATGAGCAGTTCTTC
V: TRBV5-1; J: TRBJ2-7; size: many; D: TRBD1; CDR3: CASRGTAIYEQYF; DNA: TGCGCCAGCAGAGGGACAGCGATTTACGAGCAGTACTTC
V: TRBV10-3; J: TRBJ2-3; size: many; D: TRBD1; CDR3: CAIRDREVIDTQYF; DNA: TGTGCCATCAGGGACAGGGAGGTTATAGATACGCAGTATTTT
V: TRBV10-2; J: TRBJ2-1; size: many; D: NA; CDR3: CASGASPVEQFF; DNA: TGCGCCAGCGGGGCTAGCCCGGTTGAGCAGTTCTTC
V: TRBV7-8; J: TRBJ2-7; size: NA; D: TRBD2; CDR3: CASSLGLAGHDEQYF; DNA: TGTGCCAGCAGCTTAGGACTAGCGGGACACGACGAGCAGTACTTC
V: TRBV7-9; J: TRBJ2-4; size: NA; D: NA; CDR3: CASSLGDGLQYF; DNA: TGTGCCAGCAGCTTAGGAGACGGGCTTCAGTACTTC
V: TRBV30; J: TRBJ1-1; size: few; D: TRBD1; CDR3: CAWSEQGAEAFF; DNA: TGTGCCTGGAGCGAACAGGGGGCTGAAGCTTTCTTT
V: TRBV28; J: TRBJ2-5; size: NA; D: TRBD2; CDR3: CASSPQLGGSRETQYF; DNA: TGTGCCAGCAGCCCTCAGTTAGGCGGGAGTCGGGAGACCCAGTACTTC
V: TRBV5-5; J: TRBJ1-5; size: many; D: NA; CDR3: CASSQDWNQPQHF; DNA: TGTGCCAGCAGCCAGGATTGGAATCAGCCCCAGCATTTT
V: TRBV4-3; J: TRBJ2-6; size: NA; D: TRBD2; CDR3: CASSQDGAGAYHSGANVLTF; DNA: TGCGCCAGCAGCCAAGATGGGGCGGGAGCGTATCACTCTGGGGCCAACGTCCTGACTTTC
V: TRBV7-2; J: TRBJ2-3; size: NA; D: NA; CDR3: CASSSSIPDTQYF; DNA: TGTGCCAGCAGCTCTTCGATCCCAGATACGCAGTATTTT
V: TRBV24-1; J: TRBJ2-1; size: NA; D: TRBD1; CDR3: CATSDNQDRLAPYNEQFF; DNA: TGTGCCACCAGTGATAACCAGGACAGGCTGGCTCCTTACAATGAGCAGTTCTTC
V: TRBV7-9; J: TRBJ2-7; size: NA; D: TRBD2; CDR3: CASGGRAAEQYF; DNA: TGTGCCAGCGGCGGGAGGGCCGCCGAGCAGTACTTC
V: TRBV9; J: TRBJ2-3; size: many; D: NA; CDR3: CASSKLAAADTQYF; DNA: TGTGCCAGCAGCAAACTAGCAGCTGCAGATACGCAGTATTTT
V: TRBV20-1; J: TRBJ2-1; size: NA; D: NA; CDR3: CSATPGGGWEQFF; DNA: TGCAGTGCTACCCCAGGCGGGGGCTGGGAGCAGTTCTTC
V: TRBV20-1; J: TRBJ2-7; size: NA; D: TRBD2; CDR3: CSALSGASSYEQYF; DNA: TGCAGTGCTTTAAGCGGGGCCAGCTCCTACGAGCAGTACTTC
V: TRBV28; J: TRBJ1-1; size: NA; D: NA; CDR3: CASSPHGRAVNTEAFF; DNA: TGTGCCAGCAGTCCACACGGGAGGGCGGTGAACACTGAAGCTTTCTTT
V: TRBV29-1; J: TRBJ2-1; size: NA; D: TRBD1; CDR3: CSVAGTGEDNEQFF; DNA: TGCAGCGTTGCCGGGACAGGGGAGGATAATGAGCAGTTCTTC
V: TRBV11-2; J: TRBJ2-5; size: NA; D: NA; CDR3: CASSLVSTGEETQYF; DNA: TGTGCCAGCAGCTTAGTGAGCACTGGTGAAGAGACCCAGTACTTC
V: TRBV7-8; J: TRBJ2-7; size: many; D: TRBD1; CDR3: CASRQGQGPPYEQYF; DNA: TGTGCCAGCAGACAGGGACAGGGGCCCCCCTACGAGCAGTACTTC
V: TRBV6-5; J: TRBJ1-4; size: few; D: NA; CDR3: CASSYSTRGAGEKLFF; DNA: TGTGCCAGCAGTTACTCGACTCGGGGGGCCGGGGAAAAACTGTTTTTT